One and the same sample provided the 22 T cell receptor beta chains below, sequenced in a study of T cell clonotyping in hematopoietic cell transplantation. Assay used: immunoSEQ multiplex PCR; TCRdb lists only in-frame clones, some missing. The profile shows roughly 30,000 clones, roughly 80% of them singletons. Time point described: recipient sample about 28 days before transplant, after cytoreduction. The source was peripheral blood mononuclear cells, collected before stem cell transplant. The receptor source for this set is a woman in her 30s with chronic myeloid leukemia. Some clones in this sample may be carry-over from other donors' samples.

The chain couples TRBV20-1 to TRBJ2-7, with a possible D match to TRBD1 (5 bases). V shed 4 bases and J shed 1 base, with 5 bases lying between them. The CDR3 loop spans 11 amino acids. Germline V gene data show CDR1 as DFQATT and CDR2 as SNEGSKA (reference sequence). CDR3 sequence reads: CSAKGSYEQYV. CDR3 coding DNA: TGCAGTGCTAAGGGGTCCTACGAGCAGTACGTC.

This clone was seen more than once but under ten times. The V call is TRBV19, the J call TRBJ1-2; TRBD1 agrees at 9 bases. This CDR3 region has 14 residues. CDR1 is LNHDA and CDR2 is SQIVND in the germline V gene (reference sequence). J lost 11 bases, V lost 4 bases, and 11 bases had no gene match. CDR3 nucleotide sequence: TGTGCCAGTAGTACGATCATCGCCGGGACAGGGTACACCTTC. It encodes CASSTIIAGTGYTF.

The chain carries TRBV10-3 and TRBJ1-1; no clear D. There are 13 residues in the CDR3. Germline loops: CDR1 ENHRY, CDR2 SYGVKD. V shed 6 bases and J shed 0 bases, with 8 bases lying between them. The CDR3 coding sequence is TGTGCCATCAGCCCCCTTATGAACACTGAAGCTTTCTTT. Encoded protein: CAISPLMNTEAFF.

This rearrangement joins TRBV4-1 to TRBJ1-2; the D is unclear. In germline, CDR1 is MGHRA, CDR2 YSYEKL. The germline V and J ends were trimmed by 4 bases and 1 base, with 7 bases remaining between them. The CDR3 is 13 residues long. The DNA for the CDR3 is TGCGCCAGCAGCCCCCATAGTAACTATGGCTACACCTTC. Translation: CASSPHSNYGYTF.

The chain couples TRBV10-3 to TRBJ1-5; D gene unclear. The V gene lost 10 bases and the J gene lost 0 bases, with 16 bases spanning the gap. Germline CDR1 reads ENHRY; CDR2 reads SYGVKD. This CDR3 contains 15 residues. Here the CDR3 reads CATSRVSNSNQPQHF. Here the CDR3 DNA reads TGTGCCACTTCACGGGTTTCCAATAGCAATCAGCCCCAGCATTTT.

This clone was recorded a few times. CDR3 DNA: TGCAGCGTTGCGATGGACGGGACGAGGGGCTACACCTTC. The encoded protein is CSVAMDGTRGYTF. The chain carries TRBV29-1 and TRBJ1-2; possibly TRBD1 for D (5 bases). The CDR3 loop spans 13 amino acids. V was pared by 4 bases and J by 8 bases, with 17 bases between. The germline V gene encodes CDR1 SQVTM and CDR2 ANQGSEA.

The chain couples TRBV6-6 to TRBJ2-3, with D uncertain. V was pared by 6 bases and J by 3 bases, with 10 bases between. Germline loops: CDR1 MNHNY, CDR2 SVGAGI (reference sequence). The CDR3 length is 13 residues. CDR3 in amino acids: CASSPYRTDTQYF. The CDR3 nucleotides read TGTGCCAGCAGCCCATACCGAACAGATACGCAGTATTTT.

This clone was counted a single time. The CDR3 nucleotides are TGTGCCTGGAGTGGACACCAGAGGGAGTTCTTC. It encodes CAWSGHQREFF. This chain links TRBV30 with TRBJ2-1; TRBD2 is a possible D gene (5 bases). V was trimmed by 1 base and J by 14 bases, leaving 12 bases between them. CDR3 length: 11 amino acids. CDR1 and CDR2 from the germline V gene are GTSNPN and SVGIG (reference sequence).

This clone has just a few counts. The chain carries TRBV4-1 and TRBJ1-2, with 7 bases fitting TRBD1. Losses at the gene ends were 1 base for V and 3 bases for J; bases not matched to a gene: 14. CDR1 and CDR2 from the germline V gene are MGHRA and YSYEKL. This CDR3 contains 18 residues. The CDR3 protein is CASSQGGAQGRSYYGYTF. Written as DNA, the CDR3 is TGCGCCAGCAGCCAAGGGGGAGCACAGGGGCGATCTTACTATGGCTACACCTTC.

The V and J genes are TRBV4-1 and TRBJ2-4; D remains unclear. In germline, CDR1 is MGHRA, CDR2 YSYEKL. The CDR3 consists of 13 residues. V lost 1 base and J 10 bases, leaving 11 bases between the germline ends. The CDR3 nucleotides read TGCGCCAGCAGCCAAGGACGGAGTTCGATTCAGTACTTC. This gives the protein CASSQGRSSIQYF.

The CDR3 region has the DNA TGTGCCATCAGTAAGGGGACAGAAAACTATGGCTACACCTTC. Translation: CAISKGTENYGYTF. The chain uses TRBV10-3 and TRBJ1-2; the match to TRBD1 covers 7 bases. The V segment lost 5 bases and the J segment 2 bases; nucleotides outside the gene matches: 5. The CDR3 is made up of 14 amino acids. The germline V gene has CDR1 ENHRY and CDR2 SYGVKD.

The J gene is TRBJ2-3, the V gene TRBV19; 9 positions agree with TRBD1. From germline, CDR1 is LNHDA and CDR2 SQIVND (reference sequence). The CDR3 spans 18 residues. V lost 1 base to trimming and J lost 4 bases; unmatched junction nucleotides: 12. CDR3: CASSIGGTGTTRPDTQYF. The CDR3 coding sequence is TGTGCCAGTAGTATAGGGGGGACAGGGACAACAAGACCAGATACGCAGTATTTT. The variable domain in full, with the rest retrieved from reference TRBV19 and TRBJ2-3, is DGGITQSPKYLFRKEGQNVTLSCEQNLNHDAMYWYRQDPGQGLRLIYYSQIVNDFQKGDIAEGYSVSREKKESFPLTVTSAQKNPTAFYLCASSIGGTGTTRPDTQYFGPGTRLTVL.

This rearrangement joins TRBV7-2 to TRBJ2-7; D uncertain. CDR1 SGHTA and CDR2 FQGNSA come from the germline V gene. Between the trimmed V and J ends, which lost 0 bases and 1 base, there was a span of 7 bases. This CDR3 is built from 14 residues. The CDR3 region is CASSLATVSYEQYF. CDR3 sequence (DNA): TGTGCCAGCAGCTTAGCAACAGTATCCTACGAGCAGTACTTC.

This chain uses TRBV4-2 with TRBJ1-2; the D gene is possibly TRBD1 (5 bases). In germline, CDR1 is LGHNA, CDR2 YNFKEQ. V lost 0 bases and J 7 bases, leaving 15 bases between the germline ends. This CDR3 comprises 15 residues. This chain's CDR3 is CASSQEHSGFSGYTF. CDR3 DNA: TGTGCCAGCAGCCAAGAGCACTCAGGGTTTAGTGGCTACACCTTC.

The CDR3 DNA follows: TGTGCCAGCAGTAAGGAACCTCACGAGCAGTACTTC. The encoded protein is CASSKEPHEQYF. The chain carries TRBV6-5 and TRBJ2-7; unclear D gene. CDR1 and CDR2 from the germline V gene are MNHEY and SVGAGI. This CDR3 contains 12 residues. V was pared by 5 bases and J by 5 bases, with 10 bases between.

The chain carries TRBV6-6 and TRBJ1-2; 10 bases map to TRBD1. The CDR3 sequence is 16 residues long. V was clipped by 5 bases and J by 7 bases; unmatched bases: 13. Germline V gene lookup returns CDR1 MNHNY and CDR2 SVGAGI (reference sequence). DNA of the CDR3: TGTGCCAGCAGTGTCCCTTCCGGGACAGGGGTCAGTGGCTACACCTTC. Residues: CASSVPSGTGVSGYTF.

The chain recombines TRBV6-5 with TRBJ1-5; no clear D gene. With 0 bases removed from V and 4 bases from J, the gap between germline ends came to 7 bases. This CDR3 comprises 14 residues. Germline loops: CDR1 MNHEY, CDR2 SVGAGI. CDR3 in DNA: TGTGCCAGCAGTTACTCGTTCCAAAATCAGCCCCAGCATTTT. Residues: CASSYSFQNQPQHF.

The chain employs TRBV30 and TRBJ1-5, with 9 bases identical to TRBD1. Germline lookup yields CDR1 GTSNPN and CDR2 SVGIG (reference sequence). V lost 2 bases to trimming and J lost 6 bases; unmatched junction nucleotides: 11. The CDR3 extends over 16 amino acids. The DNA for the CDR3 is TGTGCCTGGAGTTCAGAGGGGACAGGGTTTGGTCAGCCCCAGCATTTT. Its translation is CAWSSEGTGFGQPQHF.

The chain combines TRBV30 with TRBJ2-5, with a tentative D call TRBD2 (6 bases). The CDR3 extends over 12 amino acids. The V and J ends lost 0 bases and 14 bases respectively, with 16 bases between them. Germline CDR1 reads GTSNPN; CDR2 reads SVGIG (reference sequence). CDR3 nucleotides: TGTGCCTGGAGTGTACGAGGGCTAGCGCAATACTTC. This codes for CAWSVRGLAQYF. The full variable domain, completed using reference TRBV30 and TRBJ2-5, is SQTIHQWPATLVQPVGSPLSLECTVEGTSNPNLYWYRQAAGRGLQLLFYSVGIGQISSEVPQNLSASRPQDRQFILSSKKLLLSDSGFYLCAWSVRGLAQYFGPGTRLLVL.

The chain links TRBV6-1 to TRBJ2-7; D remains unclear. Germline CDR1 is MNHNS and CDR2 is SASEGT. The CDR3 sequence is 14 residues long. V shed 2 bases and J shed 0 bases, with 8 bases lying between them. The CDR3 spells CASSETSSSYEQYV. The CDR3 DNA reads TGTGCCAGCAGTGAAACGTCCAGCTCCTACGAGCAGTACGTC.

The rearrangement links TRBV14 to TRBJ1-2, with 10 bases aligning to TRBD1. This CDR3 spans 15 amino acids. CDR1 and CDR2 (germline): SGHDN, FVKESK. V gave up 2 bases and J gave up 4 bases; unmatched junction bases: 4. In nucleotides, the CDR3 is TGTGCCAGCAGCCAAACGGGACAGGGGATCTATGGCTACACCTTC. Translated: CASSQTGQGIYGYTF.

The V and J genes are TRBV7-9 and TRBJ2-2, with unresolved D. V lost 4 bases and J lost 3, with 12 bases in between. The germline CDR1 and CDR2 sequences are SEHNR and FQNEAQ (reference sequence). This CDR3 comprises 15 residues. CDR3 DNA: TGTGCCAGCAGCTACCAGTTGTTGGACACCGGGGAGCTGTTTTTT. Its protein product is CASSYQLLDTGELFF.